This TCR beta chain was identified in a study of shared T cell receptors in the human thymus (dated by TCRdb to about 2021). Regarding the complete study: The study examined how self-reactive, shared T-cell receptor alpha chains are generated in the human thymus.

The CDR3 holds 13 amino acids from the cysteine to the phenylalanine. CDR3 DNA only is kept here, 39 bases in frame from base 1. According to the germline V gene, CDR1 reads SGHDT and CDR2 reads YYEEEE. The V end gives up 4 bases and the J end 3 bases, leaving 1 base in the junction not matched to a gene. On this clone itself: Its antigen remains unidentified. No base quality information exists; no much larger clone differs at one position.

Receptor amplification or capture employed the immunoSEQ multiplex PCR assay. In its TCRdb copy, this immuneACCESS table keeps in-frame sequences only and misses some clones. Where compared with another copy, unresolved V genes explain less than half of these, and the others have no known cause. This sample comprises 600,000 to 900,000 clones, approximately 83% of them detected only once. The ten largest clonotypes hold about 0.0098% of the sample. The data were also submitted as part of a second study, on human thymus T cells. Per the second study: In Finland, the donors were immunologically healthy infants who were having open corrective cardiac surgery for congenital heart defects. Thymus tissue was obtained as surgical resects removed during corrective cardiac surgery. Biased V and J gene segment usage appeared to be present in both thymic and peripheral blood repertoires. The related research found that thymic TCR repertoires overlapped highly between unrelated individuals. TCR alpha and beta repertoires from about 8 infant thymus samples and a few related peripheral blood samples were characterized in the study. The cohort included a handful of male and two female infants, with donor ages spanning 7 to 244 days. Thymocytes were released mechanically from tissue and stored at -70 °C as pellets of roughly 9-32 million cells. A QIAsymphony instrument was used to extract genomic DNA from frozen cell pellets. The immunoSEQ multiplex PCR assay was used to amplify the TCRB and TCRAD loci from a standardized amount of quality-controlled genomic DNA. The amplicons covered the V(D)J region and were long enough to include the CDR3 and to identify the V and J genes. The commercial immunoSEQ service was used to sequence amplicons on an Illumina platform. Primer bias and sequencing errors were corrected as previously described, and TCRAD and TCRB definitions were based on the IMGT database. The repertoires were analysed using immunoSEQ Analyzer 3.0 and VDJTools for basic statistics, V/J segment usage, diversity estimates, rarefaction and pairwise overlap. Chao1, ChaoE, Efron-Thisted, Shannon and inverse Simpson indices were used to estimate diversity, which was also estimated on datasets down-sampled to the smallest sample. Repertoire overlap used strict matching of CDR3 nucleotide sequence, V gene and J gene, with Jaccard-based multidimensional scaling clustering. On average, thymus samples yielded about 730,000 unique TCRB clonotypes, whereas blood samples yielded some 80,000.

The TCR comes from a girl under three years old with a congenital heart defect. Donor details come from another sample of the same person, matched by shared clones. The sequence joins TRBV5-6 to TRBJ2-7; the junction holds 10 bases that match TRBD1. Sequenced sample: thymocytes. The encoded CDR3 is CASSGTGDYEQYF. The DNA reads TGTGCCAGCAGCGGGACAGGGGACTACGAGCAGTACTTC.